What follows is one TCR beta chain and its context. The PCR made use of 60 Vbeta and 13 Jbeta primers. The assay was immunoSEQ multiplex PCR, and TCRdb's table has in-frame clones only and misses some. The repertoire includes roughly 100,000 clones, around 76% of them detected once, and 7.1% sits in the top ten. This sample stems from a study of cytomegalovirus exposure and HLA in healthy donors. Germline CDR1 is SGHRS and CDR2 is YFSETQ. V shed 0 bases and J 4 bases; nucleotides not matched to a gene: 5. The CDR3 has 15 residues. V is TRBV5-1 and J is TRBJ2-5; 8 positions agree with TRBD2. The clonotype was recovered from a man aged 35-49 years in good health and CMV-seropositive. The sequencing sample was made of PBMCs. This CDR3 is CASSLGNLAGETQYF. For the CDR3, the DNA is TGCGCCAGCAGCTTGGGGAACCTAGCGGGAGAGACCCAGTACTTC.